These T cell receptor beta chains were read from a single sample in a study of patients with pleural tuberculosis. TCRdb used MiXCR to reprocess the reads, holding one entry per CDR3 protein. The data show around 50,000 distinct CDR3 sequences, under 8.5% seen once. Receptors originate from a human donor with pleural tuberculosis. CDR3s include the opening cysteine and the closing phenylalanine or tryptophan. Each record gives: clone size, D gene, J gene, V gene, CDR3 DNA, CDR3 protein. The D gene is left open where the match is weak. Not every row has a clone size; where given, it reads once, few, many or a size class.

many	NA	TRBJ2-3	TRBV11-2	TGTGCCAGCAGCGAACAGGACACAGATACGCAGTATTTT	CASSEQDTDTQYF
NA	NA	TRBJ2-1	TRBV20-1	TGCAGTTCCGTTGTTAGCGGCTCCTGCAATGAGCAGTTCTTC	CSSVVSGSCNEQFF
NA	TRBD1	TRBJ1-5	TRBV5-1	TGCGCCAGCAGCTTGGGTGAAGGGGGCCGCGATCAGCCCCAGCATTTT	CASSLGEGGRDQPQHF
many	NA	TRBJ2-1	TRBV28	TGTGCCAGCAGCTTGTACCGGACTGATGAGCAGTTCTTC	CASSLYRTDEQFF
many	NA	TRBJ2-1	TRBV19	TGTGCCAGTAGTCTAATCGGGGATGTAGCCTACAATGAGCAGTTCTTC	CASSLIGDVAYNEQFF
many	NA	TRBJ2-5	TRBV20-1	TGCAGTGCCTCCCCTTTGACTTCTCCCCAAGAGACCCAGTACTTC	CSASPLTSPQETQYF
many	NA	TRBJ2-7	TRBV27	TGTGCCAGCAGTTTACGCCCCCCCGGCCCCTACGAGCAGTACTTC	CASSLRPPGPYEQYF
many	NA	TRBJ2-5	TRBV24-1	TGTGCCACCAGTGATTCTGTGAGCCAAGAGACCCAGTACTTC	CATSDSVSQETQYF
many	TRBD1	TRBJ2-1	TRBV2	TGTGCCAGGAGCACAGGGGTCGACTACAATGAGCAGTTCTTC	CARSTGVDYNEQFF
many	TRBD1	TRBJ1-5	TRBV2	TGTGCCAGCAGTGGAGGGACAGGGAATCAGCCCCAGCATTTT	CASSGGTGNQPQHF
many	NA	TRBJ2-3	TRBV20-1	TGCAGTGCTAGAGATTCGGTCGAATCTAGCACAGATACGCAGTATTTT	CSARDSVESSTDTQYF
many	NA	TRBJ2-1	TRBV11-1	TGTGCCAGCAGCCCCCCGGATTACAATGAGCAGTTCTTC	CASSPPDYNEQFF
NA	TRBD2	TRBJ2-7	TRBV13	TGTGCCAGCAGCTTTCCGGGACTAGCGGTCTACGAGCAGTACTTC	CASSFPGLAVYEQYF
NA	NA	TRBJ1-5	TRBV19	TGTGCCAGTAGTATAGGGGGTAGGAGGGGAAGCGGCAATCAGCCCCAGCATTTT	CASSIGGRRGSGNQPQHF
many	NA	TRBJ2-2	TRBV6-4	TGTGCCAGCAGGGACGGGAGAGGAACCGGGGAGCTGTTTTTT	CASRDGRGTGELFF
NA	NA	TRBJ2-1	TRBV12-3/TRBV12-4	TGTGCCAGCAGCCTGGGCGGGAACTACAATGAGCAGTTCTTC	CASSLGGNYNEQFF
many	TRBD1	TRBJ2-7	TRBV4-2	TGTGCCAGCAGCGCAGGGGGAACTGGCTACGAGCAGTACTTC	CASSAGGTGYEQYF
many	NA	TRBJ2-1	TRBV6-2/TRBV6-3	TGTGCCAGCAGTTATTCCTTAGACCGGGACCCTCAGTTCTTC	CASSYSLDRDPQFF
few	TRBD2	TRBJ2-5	TRBV3-1	TGTGCCAGTTTAAGCGGGAGGGGGTCCCAGTACTTC	CASLSGRGSQYF
many	TRBD1	TRBJ1-1	TRBV12-3/TRBV12-4	TGTGCCAGCATCGGGGCGCAACAGGGGTCTGAAGCTTTCTTT	CASIGAQQGSEAFF
many	NA	TRBJ1-5	TRBV11-2	TGTGCCAGCAGCCCAGGCAATAGCAATCAGCCCCAGCATTTT	CASSPGNSNQPQHF
many	NA	TRBJ1-5	TRBV2	TGTGCCAGCAGCGATCGGGGCAATCAGCCCCAGCATTTT	CASSDRGNQPQHF
many	NA	TRBJ1-1	TRBV27	TGTGCCAGCAGTTTGGGCGGGCCCACTGAAGCTTTCTTT	CASSLGGPTEAFF
many	TRBD1	TRBJ1-5	TRBV20-1	TGCAGTGCAACACAGGGGGGAGGCAATCAGCCCCAGCATTTT	CSATQGGGNQPQHF
NA	NA	TRBJ2-1	TRBV4-2	TGTGCCAGCAGCCGAACAGCAGGGAAAAAAAAGAATGAGCAGTTCTTC	CASSRTAGKKKNEQFF
many	NA	TRBJ2-3	TRBV27	TGTGCCAGCAGAAGGACAGGAGGGGGCACAGATACGCAGTATTTT	CASRRTGGGTDTQYF
NA	NA	TRBJ1-5	TRBV6-5	TGTGGCAGCAGTTACGTAGATCAGCCCCAGCATTTT	CGSSYVDQPQHF
many	TRBD1	TRBJ1-2	TRBV27	TGTGCCAGCAGGGACCAGGGGGCAGGTGGCTACACCTTC	CASRDQGAGGYTF
many	NA	TRBJ1-3	TRBV28	TGTGCCAGCAGTTCCCCGGGAAGTGGAAACACCATATATTTT	CASSSPGSGNTIYF
few	TRBD1	TRBJ2-2	TRBV2	TGTGCCAGCGGCGGACAGGGAAGAACCGGGGAGCTGTTTTTT	CASGGQGRTGELFF
NA	NA	TRBJ2-1	TRBV11-1	TGTGCCAGCAGCTTAGGGATAGTGGTAGTCAATGAGCAGTTCTTC	CASSLGIVVVNEQFF
once	NA	TRBJ2-1	TRBV12-3/TRBV12-4	TGTGCCAGCAGTTTAGCGGGAGTCTCCTACAATGGGCAGTTCTTC	CASSLAGVSYNGQFF
many	NA	TRBJ1-1	TRBV11-1	TGTGCCAGCAGCTTAGGCATCAACACTGAAGCTTTCTTT	CASSLGINTEAFF
few	NA	TRBJ1-6	TRBV11-2	TGTGCCAGCAGCTTCGGAAATTCACCCCTCCACTTT	CASSFGNSPLHF
many	NA	TRBJ2-3	TRBV11-2	TGTGCCAGCAGCGCGGACACAGATACGCAGTATTTT	CASSADTDTQYF
NA	NA	TRBJ2-5	TRBV12-5	TGTGCTAGTGGTTTGGTAGAGGAGACCCAGTACTTC	CASGLVEETQYF
few	NA	TRBJ2-1	TRBV19	TGTGCCAGTAGTATCTCCAGGGGGGTTCGCAATGAGCAGTTCTTC	CASSISRGVRNEQFF
many	NA	TRBJ1-1	TRBV11-1	TGTGCCAGCAGCTTATTTGCCACGGGGGCAGCAGATGCTTTCTTT	CASSLFATGAADAFF
many	TRBD1	TRBJ2-2	TRBV7-1	TGTGCCAGCAGCTCAGAGGACAGGGCAGTCGGGGAGCTGTTTTTT	CASSSEDRAVGELFF
many	NA	TRBJ1-5	TRBV27	TGTGCCAGCGGTATCTATAGCAATCAGCCCCAGCATTTT	CASGIYSNQPQHF
NA	TRBD2	TRBJ2-2	TRBV28	TGTGCCAGTAGCGGGAGGGCCATCGGGGAGCTGTTTTTT	CASSGRAIGELFF
NA	NA	TRBJ1-1	TRBV4-2	TGTGCCAGCAGCCTTGACGTCAGGGCCGAAGCTTTCTTT	CASSLDVRAEAFF
NA	TRBD1	TRBJ1-1	TRBV7-1	TGTGCCAGCAGCACAAAGGCGGCGGCAGGGGGAGACACTGAAGCTTTCTTT	CASSTKAAAGGDTEAFF
many	NA	TRBJ2-5	TRBV6-1	TGTGCCAGCAGCCTCGGCAGTTACCAAGAGACCCAGTACTTC	CASSLGSYQETQYF
many	NA	TRBJ1-6	TRBV6-2/TRBV6-3	TGTGCCAGCAGTTACGGGAATTCACCCCTCCACTTT	CASSYGNSPLHF
NA	NA	TRBJ2-1	TRBV12-3/TRBV12-4	TGTGCCAGCAGTATCGGGGGGCCAGACAATGAGCAGTTCTTC	CASSIGGPDNEQFF
NA	TRBD1	TRBJ2-1	TRBV5-1	TGCGCCAGCAGCTTGGGTCAGGGGGCGAGCAATGAGCAGTTCTTC	CASSLGQGASNEQFF
many	TRBD1	TRBJ2-7	TRBV2	TGTGCCAGCAGCTCCGGGACAGCCAGATCCGAGCAGTACTTC	CASSSGTARSEQYF
many	NA	TRBJ1-1	TRBV19	TGTGCCAGTTTGATGAACACTGAAGCTTTCTTT	CASLMNTEAFF